Listed below are T cell receptor beta chains from one sample, sequenced in a study of T-cell memory formation after mild COVID-19. One entry per CDR3 protein, called by TCRdb with MiXCR from the 5' RACE reads. This table holds about 150,000 distinct CDR3 sequences, about an eighth found once. Sequencing was carried out using PBMCs or a T cell subset sorted from them (not recorded which). Source of these receptors: a young man who had mild COVID-19 (a few samples of this study predate the infection). Cell type and time point are not known. CDR3s include the opening cysteine and the closing phenylalanine or tryptophan. The D gene is left open where the match is weak. Clone size is shown for a subset of rows, as once, few, many or a class of expanded clone.

j_call | d_call | cdr3_length | clone_size | v_call | cdr3_nt | cdr3_aa
TRBJ1-2 | - | 12 | few | TRBV6-5 | TGTGCCAGCAGTTACAGGGGCTATGGCTACACCTTC | CASSYRGYGYTF
TRBJ1-2 | - | 14 | - | TRBV12-3/TRBV12-4 | TGTGCCAGCAGTTATCCCCTCGACAGTGCTGGCTACACCTTC | CASSYPLDSAGYTF
TRBJ1-2 | - | 17 | - | TRBV12-3/TRBV12-4 | TGTGCCAGCAGTGGGGGAGCAGCCGTCGGCTTAAACTATGGCTACACCTTC | CASSGGAAVGLNYGYTF
TRBJ2-1 | - | 14 | - | TRBV5-1 | TGCGCCACCCATATGGGGGGGGGCAACAATGAGCAGTTCTTC | CATHMGGGNNEQFF
TRBJ2-7 | - | 16 | few | TRBV20-1 | TGCAGTGCTAGACGGCGAGACAGGATGAGCTCCTACGAGCAGTACTTC | CSARRRDRMSSYEQYF
TRBJ2-5 | TRBD2 | 14 | - | TRBV12-3/TRBV12-4 | TGTGCCAGCAGTCCTCGAGCGGGGGGGGAGACCCAGTACTTC | CASSPRAGGETQYF
TRBJ2-1 | - | 13 | - | TRBV29-1 | TGCAGCGTGGACCACAGGGCTTACAATGAGCAGTTCTTC | CSVDHRAYNEQFF
TRBJ1-1 | - | 13 | - | TRBV7-2 | TGTGCCAGCAGCCCCCGTCTGAGGACTGAAGCTTTCTTT | CASSPRLRTEAFF
TRBJ2-1 | - | 13 | few | TRBV12-3/TRBV12-4 | TGTGCCAGCAGCCTATTTGGAGGGAATGAGCAGTTCTTC | CASSLFGGNEQFF
TRBJ1-5 | TRBD1 | 15 | few | TRBV4-1 | TGCGCCAGCAGACAGGGGGGCAGCCCCAATCAGCCCCAGCATTTT | CASRQGGSPNQPQHF
TRBJ1-5 | - | 15 | - | TRBV6-2/TRBV6-3 | TGTGCCAGCACCGGGCGGGGTTTGGGAAATCAGCCCCAGCATTTT | CASTGRGLGNQPQHF
TRBJ2-7 | TRBD2 | 15 | - | TRBV7-6 | TGTGCCAGCAGCCTAACGCTAGCGGGGGGTTACGAGCAGTACTTC | CASSLTLAGGYEQYF
TRBJ2-1 | - | 14 | few | TRBV20-1 | TGCAGTGCTAGAGATCTGAGTTTTCGGTATGAGCAGTTCTTC | CSARDLSFRYEQFF
TRBJ2-2 | - | 14 | - | TRBV20-1 | TGCAGTGCTAGAGCGGGGTCTATTCCCGGGGAGCTGTTTTTT | CSARAGSIPGELFF
TRBJ2-7 | - | 15 | few | TRBV5-1 | TGCGCCAGCAGCTTGGCAGGGGGGTACTCCTACGAGCAGTACTTC | CASSLAGGYSYEQYF
TRBJ2-5 | TRBD1 | 15 | - | TRBV7-2 | TGTGCCAGCACCCTAGCCGGGACAGGGGAAGAGACCCAGTACTTC | CASTLAGTGEETQYF
TRBJ1-1 | - | 15 | - | TRBV5-1 | TGCGCCAGCAGCTTTCTCGGCATATCGAACACTGAAGCTTTCTTT | CASSFLGISNTEAFF
TRBJ1-6 | - | 14 | - | TRBV4-3 | TGCGCCAGCAGCCAAGATCCAGTTGGCTCACCCCTCCACTTT | CASSQDPVGSPLHF
TRBJ1-2 | TRBD1 | 13 | - | TRBV12-3/TRBV12-4 | TGTGCCAGCAGTAGCCTGGGGGACAGTGGCTACACCTTC | CASSSLGDSGYTF
TRBJ1-2 | TRBD1 | 14 | - | TRBV6-2/TRBV6-3 | TGTGCCAGCAGCCTCCGGACAGGGTACTATGGCTACACCTTC | CASSLRTGYYGYTF
TRBJ1-5 | - | 18 | few | TRBV5-5 | TGTGCCAGCAGCCCCCAAATTGGGGTATACCTTAGCAATCAGCCCCAGCATTTT | CASSPQIGVYLSNQPQHF
TRBJ1-2 | TRBD1 | 14 | few | TRBV5-5 | TGTGCCAGCAGCAAGCCGGGACAGGAGCGGAGCTACACCTTC | CASSKPGQERSYTF
TRBJ1-2 | - | 15 | few | TRBV2 | TGTGCCAGCAGCGGGGTACAAAATAGCGGGAGCGGCTACACCTTC | CASSGVQNSGSGYTF
TRBJ2-5 | - | 16 | few | TRBV5-1 | TGCGCCAGCAGCTTGGCGGACAGCCTCGGGGAAGAGACCCAGTACTTC | CASSLADSLGEETQYF
TRBJ2-2 | - | 16 | few | TRBV6-5 | TGTGCCAGCAGCCGGAGGGGGGGGGCCGGAACCGGGGAGCTGTTTTTT | CASSRRGGAGTGELFF
TRBJ2-1 | TRBD1 | 14 | few | TRBV6-5 | TGTGCCAGCAGACAGGGGTCATTAGCGCCTGAGCAGTTCTTC | CASRQGSLAPEQFF